This TCR beta chain was sequenced for a study of T-cell reconstitution after alpha-beta-depleted transplantation in children. The TCRbeta library was prepared with unique molecular identifiers. TCRdb reprocessed the PCR reads via MiXCR and lists one record per CDR3 protein. The data contain 900,000 or so distinct CDR3 sequences, under 20% of them singletons. Overall study results and limits: The main origin of T-cell counts and diversity one year after transplant was newly produced T cells.

J was trimmed by 0 bases and V by 1 base; bases with no gene match: 2. CDR1 MNHNS and CDR2 SASEGT come from the germline V gene. This CDR3 has 16 amino acids. This clonotype was counted a few times. What it binds is unknown. The clonotype originates from a male patient between 5 and 17 years old who had a stem cell transplant for acute lymphoblastic leukemia, so the T cells may come from the graft donor. The sequencing used PBMCs, mostly from graft donor cells, collected 360 days after TCRalphabeta/CD19-depleted stem cell transplant. This chain joins TRBV6-1 and TRBJ2-4, with 8 bases matching TRBD1. CDR3 nucleotide sequence: TGTGCCAGCAGTGAAGGGACAGGGATAGCCAAAAACATTCAGTACTTC. Amino acids: CASSEGTGIAKNIQYF.